This record concerns one T cell receptor (beta chain) sequence. Fulfillment of recently defined diagnostic criteria for definite or probable disease was shown by the patients with Susac syndrome. FACS enriched CD8+ TEMRA cells, while bulk CD8+ and CD4+ were negatively isolated. These data come from a study of CD8 T cells in Susac syndrome. Trimming took 3 bases from V and 3 from J, leaving 12 bases between them. The CDR3 consists of 14 residues. Germline V gene data show CDR1 as SGDLS and CDR2 as YYNGEE. The RNA, 0.5 to 1 ug, was put through reverse transcription using random hexamers. From the immunoSEQ multiplex PCR reads, TCRdb called clonotypes with MiXCR, one entry per CDR3 protein. The sample gives roughly 160,000 distinct CDR3 sequences, roughly 95% of which show up once; around 0.12% is in the top ten.

This receptor was taken from a human donor with Susac syndrome. Input material: CD4+ T cells from PBMCs. The J gene is TRBJ1-2, the V gene TRBV9; maybe TRBD1 (6 bases). CDR3 sequence (DNA): TGTGCCAGCAGCGCGGATGGACAGCACTATGGCTACACCTTC. Residues: CASSADGQHYGYTF.